These T cell receptor beta chains were read from a single sample in a study of blood T cells in healthy people across ages. One entry per CDR3 protein, called by TCRdb with MiXCR from the 5' RACE reads. Counted here are roughly 1.5 million distinct CDR3 sequences, approximately 43% occurring once; the ten biggest clones make up 4%. Source material: blood. These receptors all come from a woman aged 18-35 years in good health. Both conserved end residues are part of each CDR3. Each record gives: V gene, D gene, J gene, clone size, CDR3 DNA, CDR3 protein. D genes are given only for firm matches. Clone size is given for some rows only: seen once, a few or many times, or a class if the clone is expanded.

>TRBV7-7|-|TRBJ2-2|few
TGTGCTAGCAGCCCGTCGGATCACGGGGAGCTGTTTTTT
CASSPSDHGELFF
>TRBV5-1|-|TRBJ2-5|-
TGCGCCAGCAGGTCGGTGGTAGCGGCGAATGAGCGGTACTTC
CASRSVVAANERYF
>TRBV10-3|-|TRBJ2-7|-
TGTGCCATCAGTGTTAGGGATAGCTCCTACGAGCAGTACTTC
CAISVRDSSYEQYF
>TRBV7-9|-|TRBJ2-7|many
TGTGCCAGCAGCTTAGCTAGCGTGAGCTCCTACGAGCAGTACTTC
CASSLASVSSYEQYF
>TRBV27|-|TRBJ1-2|-
TGTGCCAGCCGGGACGCGAGGATTTCAGGTTGTGGCTACACCTTC
CASRDARISGCGYTF
>TRBV24-1|TRBD2|TRBJ2-1|-
TGTGCCACCAGTCGACTAGCGGGAGGGGGGGAGCAGTTCTTC
CATSRLAGGGEQFF
>TRBV28|-|TRBJ2-5|-
TGTGCCAGCAGAGGTACAGGGTTGGTAAATGAGCAGTACTTC
CASRGTGLVNEQYF
>TRBV20-1|-|TRBJ1-1|-
TGCAGTACTAGAGACTGGTCAACTTACGACAGGACGAACACTGAAGCTTTCTTT
CSTRDWSTYDRTNTEAFF
>TRBV11-2|TRBD1|TRBJ2-1|-
TGTGCCAGCATCTCGGGACAGGGATCCTACAATGAGCAGTTCTTC
CASISGQGSYNEQFF
>TRBV7-2|TRBD1|TRBJ2-2|-
TGTGCCAGCAGAGGACAGGGTATGACCGGGGAGCTGTTTTTT
CASRGQGMTGELFF
>TRBV4-3|-|TRBJ2-1|few
TGCGCCAGCAGCCAAGAATTGCCCTCCTACAATGAGCAGTTCTTC
CASSQELPSYNEQFF
>TRBV21-1|-|TRBJ1-1|-
TGTGCCAGCAGCAATCCGACAGGGGGCTTGGAACGCCCCACTGAAGCTTTCTTT
CASSNPTGGLERPTEAFF
>TRBV9|TRBD2|TRBJ2-1|-
TGTGCCAGCGGCGTGCTAGCGGGGGGGTCCAGTGAGCAGTTCTTC
CASGVLAGGSSEQFF
>TRBV9|-|TRBJ2-1|-
TGTGCCAGCAGCCCGAGGGTGGTAGCGGTTGGCAATGAGCAGTTCTTC
CASSPRVVAVGNEQFF
>TRBV7-2|-|TRBJ1-2|-
TGTGCCAGCAGCTTAGCGTTGGGGTGGGCAGATAACTATGGCTACACCTTC
CASSLALGWADNYGYTF
>TRBV7-2|-|TRBJ1-2|once
TGTGCCAGCAGCTTAGCGTTCGTGAGGGGGGACGGCGTTGGCTACACCTTC
CASSLAFVRGDGVGYTF
>TRBV13|-|TRBJ1-2|many
TGTGCCAGCAGCCTCACAGGGTCGGATGGCTACACCTTC
CASSLTGSDGYTF
>TRBV14|-|TRBJ1-2|-
TGTGCCAGCAGCCAAGTGCAGGCAGACTATGGCTACACCTTC
CASSQVQADYGYTF
>TRBV20-1|TRBD2|TRBJ2-7|-
TGCAGTGCTACTAGCGGGGTCTACAATGAGCAGTACTTC
CSATSGVYNEQYF
>TRBV10-3|TRBD1|TRBJ2-7|once
TGTGCCATCAGTAGACAGGGGGCTAGCGAGGCGGATGAGCAGTACTTC
CAISRQGASEADEQYF
>TRBV4-3|-|TRBJ1-2|-
TGCGCCAGCAGCCAAGAAGAGGGTTGGGGGAGCCATGGCTACACCTTC
CASSQEEGWGSHGYTF
>TRBV5-1|TRBD2|TRBJ2-1|-
TGCGCCAGCAGCTTGTCTAGCGGCCTAAGATACAATGAGCAGTTCTTC
CASSLSSGLRYNEQFF
>TRBV27|-|TRBJ1-2|-
TGTGCCAGCAGTTTTTCAGGGAGAGACTATGGCCACACCTTC
CASSFSGRDYGHTF
>TRBV7-8|TRBD1|TRBJ1-6|-
TGTGCCAGCAGCTTAGCGGGGGTCGACAGGGAAGGTTCACCCCTCCACTTT
CASSLAGVDREGSPLHF
>TRBV12-3/TRBV12-4|TRBD1|TRBJ2-7|few
TGTGCCAGCAACCGCGGACAGGGGTCCGCCTACGAGCAGTACTTC
CASNRGQGSAYEQYF
>TRBV7-9|-|TRBJ2-1|-
TGTGCCAGCAGCTTAGCGCTAACTGAGCAGTTCTTC
CASSLALTEQFF
>TRBV20-1|-|TRBJ2-3|few
TGCAGTGCTAGGTTTGGGGCGCAGTATTTT
CSARFGAQYF
>TRBV20-1|-|TRBJ2-3|few
TGCAGTGCTAGGTTGGGTGGGATGCTCACAGATACGCAGTATTTT
CSARLGGMLTDTQYF
>TRBV25-1|TRBD1|TRBJ2-7|-
TGTGCCAGCAGTGAATATGGAGGGACAGGTTCCTACGAGCAGTACTTC
CASSEYGGTGSYEQYF
>TRBV27|TRBD1|TRBJ2-5|-
TGTGCCAGCAGTTTACTGACAGGGATTCAAGAGACCCAGTACTTC
CASSLLTGIQETQYF
>TRBV20-1|-|TRBJ2-4|-
TGCAGTGCTAGAGTAGGGGGGTTCGTTCAGTACTTC
CSARVGGFVQYF
>TRBV20-1|-|TRBJ2-7|-
TGCAGTGCTAGAGAGAGGGGAGTCTACGAGCAGTACTTC
CSARERGVYEQYF
>TRBV7-9|-|TRBJ1-2|-
TGTGCCAGCAGCTTAGCGCTCGGCAGTTTATATGGCTACACCTTC
CASSLALGSLYGYTF
>TRBV28|-|TRBJ2-3|-
TGTGCCAGCAGTTTCCCCGGGTCGGTGGATACGCAGTATTTT
CASSFPGSVDTQYF
>TRBV4-3|-|TRBJ2-6|many
TGCGCCAGCAGCCAAGATTCAACCTCTGGGGCCAACGTCCTGACTTTC
CASSQDSTSGANVLTF
>TRBV20-1|-|TRBJ2-1|few
TGCAGTGCCCCCCGAGGGGGGGTCAAGAATGAGCAGTTCTTC
CSAPRGGVKNEQFF
>TRBV6-1|-|TRBJ2-5|-
TGTGCCAGCAGTGAACCAGGACGGGACCCGACAGAGACCCAGTACTTC
CASSEPGRDPTETQYF
>TRBV27|-|TRBJ2-1|few
TGTGCCAGTACCCCGGGCTCGGGAGTGAATGAGCAGTTCTTC
CASTPGSGVNEQFF
>TRBV12-3/TRBV12-4|-|TRBJ1-4|few
TGTGCCAGCAGCCTTGGGGACGGACGGAATGAAAAACTGTTTTTT
CASSLGDGRNEKLFF
>TRBV2|-|TRBJ1-2|-
TGTGCCAGCAGTTGGAAAACCTATGGCTACACCTTC
CASSWKTYGYTF
>TRBV5-1|TRBD2|TRBJ2-5|-
TGCGCCAGCAGCCCAAGCGCGGGAGTAAACAATGAGCAGTACTTC
CASSPSAGVNNEQYF
>TRBV7-9|TRBD2|TRBJ2-1|-
TGTGCCAGCAGCGAGGGACTAGCGCTCAATGAGCAGTTCTTC
CASSEGLALNEQFF
>TRBV4-3|TRBD1|TRBJ2-1|-
TGCGCCAGCAGCCATACACCGGGACAGGGTTACAATGAGCAGTTCTTC
CASSHTPGQGYNEQFF
>TRBV4-3|-|TRBJ2-1|few
TGCGCCAGCAGCCAAGATGAAGGGCTAGGGGGTATGTTCTTC
CASSQDEGLGGMFF
>TRBV27|TRBD2|TRBJ2-1|-
TGTGCCAGCAGTTCCGCGGGAGGGCCGGGTAATGAGCAGTTCTTC
CASSSAGGPGNEQFF
>TRBV10-3|-|TRBJ2-5|-
TGTGCCATCAGTGAGTCGGTTCTGGGAAGAGACCAAGAGACCCAGTACTTC
CAISESVLGRDQETQYF
>TRBV10-3|-|TRBJ2-1|few
TGTGCCATCAGGGCTGAGGGACCCTACAATGAGCAGTTCTTC
CAIRAEGPYNEQFF
>TRBV7-2|-|TRBJ1-1|-
TGTGCCAGCAGGCAGGGTGGAAGCCGGGCTTTCTTT
CASRQGGSRAFF
>TRBV29-1|TRBD2|TRBJ2-1|-
TGCAGCGTTGGGGGACTAGCGGAGTACAATGAGCAGTTCTTC
CSVGGLAEYNEQFF
>TRBV9|-|TRBJ2-7|few
TGTGCCAGCAGCGTATCTCAGGACGCCTCACGCGAGCAGTACTTC
CASSVSQDASREQYF
>TRBV30|TRBD1|TRBJ1-4|-
TGTGCCTGGAGTCTCATACAGGGGTCTAATGAAAAACTGTTTTTT
CAWSLIQGSNEKLFF
>TRBV12-3/TRBV12-4|-|TRBJ2-3|-
TGTGCCAGCAGTTTATCTCGAAGCAGGACCGCCACAGATACGCAGTATTTT
CASSLSRSRTATDTQYF
>TRBV6-2/TRBV6-3|TRBD1|TRBJ2-3|few
TGTGCCAGCAATAGGGACAGGCGCACAGATACGCAGTATTTT
CASNRDRRTDTQYF
>TRBV29-1|TRBD1|TRBJ1-1|-
TGCAGCGTTGGTAGAGGAAGACAGGGGCGGCAACTAATGAACACTGAAGCTTTCTTT
CSVGRGRQGRQLMNTEAFF
>TRBV7-2|TRBD1|TRBJ2-3|-
TGTGCCAGCAGGCCCTCCGGGACAGACTTTAATCGGCAGTATTTT
CASRPSGTDFNRQYF